This T cell receptor (beta chain) was sequenced in a study of T cell responses to AZD1222 COVID-19 vaccine. Study-wide results and limits: The repertoires were collected only after the peak T cell response. It should be noted that donors were predominantly white British and more often female, and clonal diversity was possibly underestimated.

TCRdb's copy holds only in-frame clones and misses some; the assay was immunoSEQ multiplex PCR. The data show about 52,000 clones, with about 87% seen just once and roughly 2.6% held by the top ten. As concerns this clone: Its specificity is not known.

This CDR3 region has 19 residues. In germline, CDR1 is MDHEN, CDR2 SYDVKM. The ends lost 7 bases at V and 5 bases at J; junction bases unmatched: 21. This receptor was obtained from an adult who received the AZD1222 COVID-19 vaccine. This sequence joins TRBV28 and TRBJ2-7; 12 nucleotides agree with TRBD2. The source material was peripheral blood, sampled 28 days after the second AZD1222 dose. CDR3 nucleotides: TGTGCCAGCATCCCCCAGGCCCTAGCGGGAGGGAAATCCACCCACGAGCAGTACTTC. It translates to CASIPQALAGGKSTHEQYF.